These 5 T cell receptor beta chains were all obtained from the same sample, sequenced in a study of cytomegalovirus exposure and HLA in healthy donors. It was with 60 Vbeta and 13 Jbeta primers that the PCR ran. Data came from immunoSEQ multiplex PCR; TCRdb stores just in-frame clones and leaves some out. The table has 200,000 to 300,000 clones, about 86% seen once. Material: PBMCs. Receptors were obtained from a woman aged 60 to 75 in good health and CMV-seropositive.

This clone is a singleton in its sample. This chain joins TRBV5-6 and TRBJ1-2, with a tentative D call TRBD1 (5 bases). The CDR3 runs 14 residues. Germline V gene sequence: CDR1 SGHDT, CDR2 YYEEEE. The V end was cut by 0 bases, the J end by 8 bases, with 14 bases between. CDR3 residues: CASSLVGGDGGYTF. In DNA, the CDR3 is TGTGCCAGCAGCTTGGTGGGAGGGGATGGCGGCTACACCTTC.

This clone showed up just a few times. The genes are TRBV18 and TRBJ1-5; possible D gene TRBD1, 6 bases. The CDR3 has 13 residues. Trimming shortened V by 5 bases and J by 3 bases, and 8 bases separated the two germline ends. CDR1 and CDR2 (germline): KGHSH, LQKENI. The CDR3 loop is CASSVGANQPQHF. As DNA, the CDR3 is TGTGCCAGCTCAGTGGGGGCCAATCAGCCCCAGCATTTT.

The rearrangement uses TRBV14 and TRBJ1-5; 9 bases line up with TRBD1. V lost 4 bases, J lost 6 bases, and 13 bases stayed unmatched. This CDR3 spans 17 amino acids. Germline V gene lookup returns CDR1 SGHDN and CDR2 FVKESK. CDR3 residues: CASSRQGQGGKCQPQHF. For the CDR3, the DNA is TGTGCCAGCAGCCGCCAGGGACAGGGTGGAAAGTGTCAGCCCCAGCATTTT.

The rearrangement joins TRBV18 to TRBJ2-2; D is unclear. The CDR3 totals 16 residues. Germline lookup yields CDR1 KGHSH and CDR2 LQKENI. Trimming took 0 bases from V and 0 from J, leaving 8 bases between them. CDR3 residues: CASSPPWLANTGELFF. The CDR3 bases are TGTGCCAGCTCACCACCTTGGCTAGCGAACACCGGGGAGCTGTTTTTT.

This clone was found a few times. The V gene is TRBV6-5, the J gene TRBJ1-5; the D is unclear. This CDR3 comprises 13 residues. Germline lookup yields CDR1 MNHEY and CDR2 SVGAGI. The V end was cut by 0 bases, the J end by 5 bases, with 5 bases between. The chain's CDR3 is CASSYSIDQPQHF. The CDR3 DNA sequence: TGTGCCAGCAGTTACTCGATAGATCAGCCCCAGCATTTT.